This T cell receptor beta chain stems from a study of blood T cell repertoires in COVID-19. Across the study: COVID-19 samples from acute and convalescent phases originated in the United States, Italy and Spain. T cells, B-cell-depleted T cells, or PBMCs provided the cDNA or gDNA that served as material.

V lost 5 bases and J lost 5; bases outside the gene matches: 4. The CDR3 loop spans 13 amino acids. CDR1 SGHTA and CDR2 FQGTGA come from the germline V gene. In the source study's methods: Estimated nucleated cell counts came from reference gene primer amplification. Only in-frame clones appear in the TCRdb table, and some are missing; sequencing was by immunoSEQ multiplex PCR. The DNA was the basis for D and trimming; V, J and clone size are from that table. The sample gives more than 65,000 clones, about four fifths of which show up once; roughly 9.7% is in the top ten. Sequenced input: peripheral blood. This sequence originates from an elderly woman with acute or convalescent COVID-19. The chain recombines TRBV7-3 with TRBJ1-2; 8 bases align to TRBD1. The CDR3 loop is CASSQQGGYGYTF. As DNA, the CDR3 is TGTGCCAGCAGCCAACAGGGGGGATATGGCTACACCTTC.